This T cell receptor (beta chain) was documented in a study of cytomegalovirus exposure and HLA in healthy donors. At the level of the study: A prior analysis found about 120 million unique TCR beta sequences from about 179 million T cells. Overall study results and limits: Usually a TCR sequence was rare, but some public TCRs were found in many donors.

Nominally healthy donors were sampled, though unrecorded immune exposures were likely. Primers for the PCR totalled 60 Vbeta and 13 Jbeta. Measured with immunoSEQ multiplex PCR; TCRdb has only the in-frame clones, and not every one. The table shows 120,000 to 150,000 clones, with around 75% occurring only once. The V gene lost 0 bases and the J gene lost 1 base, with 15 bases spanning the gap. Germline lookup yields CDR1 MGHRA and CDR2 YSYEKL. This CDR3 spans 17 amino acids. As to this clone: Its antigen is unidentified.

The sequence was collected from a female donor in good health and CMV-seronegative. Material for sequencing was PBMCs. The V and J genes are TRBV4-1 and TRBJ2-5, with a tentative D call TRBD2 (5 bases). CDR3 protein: CASSQDSPSSTQETQYF. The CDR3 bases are TGCGCCAGCAGCCAAGATAGTCCTAGCAGTACCCAAGAGACCCAGTACTTC.